A selection of T cell receptor beta chains follows, all from one sample in a study of T-cell reconstitution after alpha-beta-depleted transplantation in children. TCRdb analysed the PCR reads with MiXCR anew, one entry per CDR3 protein. The sample lists under 350,000 distinct CDR3 sequences, more than 9% seen once, with over 9% in the top ten. The specimen comprised PBMCs from the stem cell graft donor, sampled from the stem cell graft. Receptor source: a human donor who donated a stem cell graft to a child with SCID. The CDR3 runs from the conserved cysteine through the conserved F or W. The order of the fields is CDR3 length, V gene, J gene, CDR3 protein.

>15|TRBV11-2|TRBJ1-6
CASSWGGGGGSPLHF
>14|TRBV5-1|TRBJ2-1
CASSLVPGQTEQFF
>13|TRBV12-3/TRBV12-4|TRBJ1-3
CASRNDVGNTIYF
>15|TRBV5-1|TRBJ1-2
CASSLDNFNNYGYTF
>13|TRBV29-1|TRBJ2-5
CSAPRSGEETQYF
>15|TRBV14|TRBJ2-1
CASSQSGGANNEQFF
>14|TRBV12-3/TRBV12-4|TRBJ2-7
CASSPKTATYEQYF
>13|TRBV6-4|TRBJ1-1
CASSETLQGTAFF
>14|TRBV6-5|TRBJ1-2
CASSYSGGRYGYTF
>14|TRBV7-9|TRBJ1-1
CASSLVRQDTEAFF
>11|TRBV11-2|TRBJ2-7
CASATVFEQYF
>12|TRBV2|TRBJ1-1
CASSPGQGRAFF
>13|TRBV29-1|TRBJ1-4
CSVDRGPGEKLFF
>13|TRBV7-3|TRBJ1-1
CASSYQTGGEAFF
>15|TRBV5-1|TRBJ2-5
CASSRGTGVGETQYF
>13|TRBV20-1|TRBJ2-7
CSAQTGLGYEQYF
>16|TRBV5-1|TRBJ2-7
CASSLAVRDRPYEQYF
>16|TRBV6-1|TRBJ2-3
CASQPTRDRTTDTQYF
>14|TRBV4-2|TRBJ1-5
CASSADSHLKPQHF
>14|TRBV9|TRBJ2-3
CASSVRGLGDTQYF
>16|TRBV18|TRBJ1-1
CASSKGDPGAVTEAFF
>15|TRBV12-3/TRBV12-4|TRBJ2-3
CASTLWGGGTDTQYF
>13|TRBV20-1|TRBJ2-5
CSATSDRQETQYF
>15|TRBV5-1|TRBJ1-2
CASSYAGRTAEGYTF
>14|TRBV27|TRBJ2-3
CASSWTGGADTQYF
>14|TRBV3-1|TRBJ2-2
CASSQAGTDGELFF
>13|TRBV24-1|TRBJ2-1
CATSDYAGNEQFF
>20|TRBV11-1|TRBJ2-3
CASSLARGVTSGVSTDTQYF
>15|TRBV10-3|TRBJ2-1
CAITPTSLPYNEQFF
>13|TRBV12-3/TRBV12-4|TRBJ1-2
CASSWTGGKGYTF
>15|TRBV7-6|TRBJ2-7
CASSLERTESYEQYF
>16|TRBV20-1|TRBJ1-1
CSASQTLRGKNTEAFF
>15|TRBV5-1|TRBJ2-1
CASSRLADSYNEQFF
>12|TRBV7-9|TRBJ2-1
CASSGLVDEQFF
>14|TRBV20-1|TRBJ2-2
CSARERESTGELFF
>15|TRBV6-5|TRBJ1-5
CASSFVGGSNQPQHF
>14|TRBV2|TRBJ2-7
CASSEALRTSEQYF
>12|TRBV20-1|TRBJ1-1
CSKRGAGTEAFF
>14|TRBV20-1|TRBJ1-1
CSARAPGILTEAFF
>15|TRBV9|TRBJ2-3
CASSVEDLGTDTQYF
>11|TRBV5-5|TRBJ2-1
CASSQWNEQFF
>13|TRBV20-1|TRBJ2-1
CSARETGYNEQFF
>17|TRBV20-1|TRBJ1-2
CSAPNPGSHLGNYGYTF
>15|TRBV7-2|TRBJ2-5
CASSLGGYQQETQYF
>13|TRBV11-2|TRBJ2-1
CASSLVMGVEQFF
>12|TRBV10-3|TRBJ1-2
CASGTGVYGYTF
>16|TRBV5-1|TRBJ1-2
CASSSDRDFRTSGYTF
>13|TRBV5-1|TRBJ2-3
CASSSFIADTQYF
>14|TRBV29-1|TRBJ2-4
CSVEVGLAKNIQYF
>16|TRBV7-9|TRBJ2-2
CASSFPAGLNTGELFF
>13|TRBV10-2|TRBJ2-7
CASSEGRGNEQYF
>18|TRBV20-1|TRBJ2-2
CSARDVSGRQRNTGELFF
>18|TRBV5-6|TRBJ2-2
CASSLWDRTRLNTGELFF
>11|TRBV5-1|TRBJ2-2
CASSSAGELFF
>16|TRBV7-2|TRBJ2-7
CASSLELGPRSKEQYF